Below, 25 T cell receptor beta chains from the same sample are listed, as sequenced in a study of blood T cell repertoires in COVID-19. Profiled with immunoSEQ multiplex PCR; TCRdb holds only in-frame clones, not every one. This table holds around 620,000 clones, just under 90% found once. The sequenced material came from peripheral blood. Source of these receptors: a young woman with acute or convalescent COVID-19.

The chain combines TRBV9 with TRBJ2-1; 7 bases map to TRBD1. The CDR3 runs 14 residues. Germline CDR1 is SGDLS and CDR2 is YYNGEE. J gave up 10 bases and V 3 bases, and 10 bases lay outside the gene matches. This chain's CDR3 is CASSGRDSLWEQFF. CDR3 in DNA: TGTGCCAGCAGCGGCCGGGACAGCCTCTGGGAGCAGTTCTTC. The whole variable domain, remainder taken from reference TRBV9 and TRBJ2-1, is DSGVTQTPKHLITATGQRVTLRCSPRSGDLSVYWYQQSLDQGLQFLIQYYNGEERAKGNILERFSAQQFPDLHSELNLSSLELGDSALYFCASSGRDSLWEQFFGPGTRLTVL.

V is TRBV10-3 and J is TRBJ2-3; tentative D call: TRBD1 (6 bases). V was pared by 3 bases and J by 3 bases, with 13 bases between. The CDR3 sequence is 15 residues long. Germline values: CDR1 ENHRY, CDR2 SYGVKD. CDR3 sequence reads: CAISDGGQGTDTQYF. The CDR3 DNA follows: TGTGCCATCAGTGATGGGGGCCAGGGGACAGATACGCAGTATTTT.

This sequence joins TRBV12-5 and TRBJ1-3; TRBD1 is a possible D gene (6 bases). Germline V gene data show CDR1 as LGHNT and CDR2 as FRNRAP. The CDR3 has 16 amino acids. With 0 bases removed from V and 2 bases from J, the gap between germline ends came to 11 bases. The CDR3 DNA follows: TGTGCTAGTGGTTTGGTACAACGACAGGCTGGAAACACCATATATTTT. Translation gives CASGLVQRQAGNTIYF.

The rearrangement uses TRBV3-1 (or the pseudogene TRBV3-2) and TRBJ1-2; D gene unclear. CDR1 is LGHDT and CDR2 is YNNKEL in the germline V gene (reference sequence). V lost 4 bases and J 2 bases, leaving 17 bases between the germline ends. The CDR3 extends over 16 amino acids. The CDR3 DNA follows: TGTGCCAGCAGCCCGTACGGGGAAGGGTTGAACTATGGCTACACCTTC. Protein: CASSPYGEGLNYGYTF.

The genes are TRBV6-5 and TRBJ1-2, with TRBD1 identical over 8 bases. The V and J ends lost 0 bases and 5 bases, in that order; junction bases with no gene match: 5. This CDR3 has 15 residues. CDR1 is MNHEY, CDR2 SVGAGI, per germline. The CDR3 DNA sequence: TGTGCCAGCAGTTACTCGGACAGGGAACTTTATGGCTACACCTTC. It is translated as CASSYSDRELYGYTF.

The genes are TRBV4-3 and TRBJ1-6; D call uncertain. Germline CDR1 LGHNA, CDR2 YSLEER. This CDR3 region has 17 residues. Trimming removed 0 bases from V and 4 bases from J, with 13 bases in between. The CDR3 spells CASSQDHGEGYNSPLHF. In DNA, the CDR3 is TGCGCCAGCAGCCAAGATCATGGGGAGGGATATAATTCACCCCTCCACTTT.

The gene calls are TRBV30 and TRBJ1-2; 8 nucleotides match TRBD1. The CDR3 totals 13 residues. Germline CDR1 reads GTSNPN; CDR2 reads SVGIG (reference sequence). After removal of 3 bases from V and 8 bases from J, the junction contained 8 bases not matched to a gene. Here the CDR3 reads CAWSADRAGGYTF. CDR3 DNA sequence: TGTGCCTGGAGCGCGGACAGGGCGGGCGGCTACACCTTC.

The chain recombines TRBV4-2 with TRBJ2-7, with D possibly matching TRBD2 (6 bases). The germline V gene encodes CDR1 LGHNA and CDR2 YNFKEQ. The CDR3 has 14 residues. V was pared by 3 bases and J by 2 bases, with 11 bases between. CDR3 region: CASSHAGPPYEQYF. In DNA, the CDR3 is TGTGCCAGCAGCCACGCGGGACCCCCCTACGAGCAGTACTTC.

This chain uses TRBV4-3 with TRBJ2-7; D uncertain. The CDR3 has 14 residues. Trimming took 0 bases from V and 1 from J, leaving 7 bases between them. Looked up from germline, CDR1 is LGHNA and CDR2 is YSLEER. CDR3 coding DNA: TGCGCCAGCAGCCAAGATCCGCAGTCCTACGAGCAGTACTTC. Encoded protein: CASSQDPQSYEQYF.

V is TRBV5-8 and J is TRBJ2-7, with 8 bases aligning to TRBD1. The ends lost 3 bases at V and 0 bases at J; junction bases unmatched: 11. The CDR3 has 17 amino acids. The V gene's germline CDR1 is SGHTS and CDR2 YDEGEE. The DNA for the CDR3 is TGTGCCAGCAGCTCTCCTCCCGGGACAGGAGGCTCCTACGAGCAGTACTTC. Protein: CASSSPPGTGGSYEQYF. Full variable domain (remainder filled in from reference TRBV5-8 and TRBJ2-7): EAGVTQSPTHLIKTRGQQATLRCSPISGHTSVYWYQQALGLGLQFLLWYDEGEERNRGNFPPRFSGRQFPNYSSELNVNALELEDSALYLCASSSPPGTGGSYEQYFGPGTRLTVT.

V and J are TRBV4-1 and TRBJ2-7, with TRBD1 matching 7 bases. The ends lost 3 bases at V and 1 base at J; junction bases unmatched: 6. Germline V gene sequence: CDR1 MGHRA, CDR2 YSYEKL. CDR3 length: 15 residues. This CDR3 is CASSQPGGRSYEQYF. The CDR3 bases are TGCGCCAGCAGCCAGCCAGGGGGAAGGTCCTACGAGCAGTACTTC.

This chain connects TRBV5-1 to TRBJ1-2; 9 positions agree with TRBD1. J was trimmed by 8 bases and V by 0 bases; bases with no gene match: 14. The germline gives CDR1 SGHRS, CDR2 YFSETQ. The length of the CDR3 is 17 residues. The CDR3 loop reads CASSLEGQGALLGGYTF. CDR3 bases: TGCGCCAGCAGCTTGGAGGGACAGGGAGCCCTGCTGGGGGGCTACACCTTC. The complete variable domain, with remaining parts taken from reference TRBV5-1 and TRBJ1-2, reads KAGVTQTPRYLIKTRGQQVTLSCSPISGHRSVSWYQQTPGQGLQFLFEYFSETQRNKGNFPGRFSGRQFSNSRSEMNVSTLELGDSALYLCASSLEGQGALLGGYTFGSGTRLTVV.

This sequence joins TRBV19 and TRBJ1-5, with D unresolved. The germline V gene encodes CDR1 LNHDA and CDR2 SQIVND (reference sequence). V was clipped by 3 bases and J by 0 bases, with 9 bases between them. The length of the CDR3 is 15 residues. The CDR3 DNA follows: TGTGCCAGTAGTATTTACGGTGGTAGCAATCAGCCCCAGCATTTT. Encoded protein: CASSIYGGSNQPQHF. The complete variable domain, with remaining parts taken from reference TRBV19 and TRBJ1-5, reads DGGITQSPKYLFRKEGQNVTLSCEQNLNHDAMYWYRQDPGQGLRLIYYSQIVNDFQKGDIAEGYSVSREKKESFPLTVTSAQKNPTAFYLCASSIYGGSNQPQHFGDGTRLSIL.

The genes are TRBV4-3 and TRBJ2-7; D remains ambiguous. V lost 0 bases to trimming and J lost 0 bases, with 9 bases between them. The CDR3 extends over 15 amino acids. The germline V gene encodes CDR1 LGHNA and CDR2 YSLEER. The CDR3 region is CASSQDPGLSYEQYF. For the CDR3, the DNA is TGCGCCAGCAGCCAAGATCCAGGTCTCTCCTACGAGCAGTACTTC.

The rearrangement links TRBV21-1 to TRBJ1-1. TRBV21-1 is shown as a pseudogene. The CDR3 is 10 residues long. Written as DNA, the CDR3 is TGTGCCTCTCGGGGCACTGAAGCTTTCTTT. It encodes CASRGTEAFF.

The CDR3 loop reads CASSFMGLSEAFF. The DNA for the CDR3 is TGTGCCAGCAGCTTTATGGGGCTGAGTGAAGCTTTCTTT. This chain connects TRBV7-3 to TRBJ1-1; the D gene is possibly TRBD1 (5 bases). Trimming pared 3 bases from V and 7 bases from J, leaving 12 bases between. CDR1 and CDR2 from the germline V gene are SGHTA and FQGTGA. The CDR3 is 13 amino acids.

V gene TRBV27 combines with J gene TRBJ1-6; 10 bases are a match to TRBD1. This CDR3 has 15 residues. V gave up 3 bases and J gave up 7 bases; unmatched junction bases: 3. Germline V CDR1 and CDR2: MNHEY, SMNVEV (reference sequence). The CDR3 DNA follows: TGTGCCAGCAGTTTTCGACAGGGGGCGAATTCACCCCTCCACTTT. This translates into CASSFRQGANSPLHF.

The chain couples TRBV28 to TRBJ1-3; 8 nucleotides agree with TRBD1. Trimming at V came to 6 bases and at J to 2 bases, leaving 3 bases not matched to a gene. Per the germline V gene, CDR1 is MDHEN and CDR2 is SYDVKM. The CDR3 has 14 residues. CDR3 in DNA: TGTGCCAGCAGGGAGACAGGGGCTGGAAACACCATATATTTT. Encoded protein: CASRETGAGNTIYF.

CDR3: CASSVQQVYGYTF. CDR3 nucleotides: TGTGCCAGCAGTGTACAGCAAGTCTATGGCTACACCTTC. The J gene is TRBJ1-2, the V gene TRBV12-3 or TRBV12-4; D unclear. This CDR3 comprises 13 residues. Trimming removed 5 bases from V and 4 bases from J, with 11 bases in between.

CDR3: CASSVEEGNYGYTF. CDR3 coding DNA: TGTGCCAGCAGCGTAGAAGAGGGAAACTATGGCTACACCTTC. The genes are TRBV9 and TRBJ1-2; D is uncertain. The CDR3 consists of 14 residues. Germline V lookup: CDR1 SGDLS, CDR2 YYNGEE. The ends were cut back, 0 bases at V and 2 bases at J, with 8 bases in the middle.

CDR3 sequence: CASSFYRPYTEAFF. DNA for the CDR3: TGCGCCAGCAGCTTTTACAGGCCTTACACTGAAGCTTTCTTT. J is TRBJ1-1 and V is TRBV5-1; TRBD1 is a possible D gene (5 bases). V lost 2 bases, J lost 3 bases, and 11 bases lay in between. Germline assignment: CDR1 SGHRS and CDR2 YFSETQ. This CDR3 contains 14 residues.

The CDR3 is CASSPQGSGGYTF. DNA for the CDR3: TGTGCCAGCAGCCCACAGGGGTCGGGAGGCTACACCTTC. The rearrangement uses TRBV11-2 and TRBJ1-2; 7 nucleotides align to TRBD1. The length of the CDR3 is 13 residues. Unmatched junction bases numbered 8, after V lost 5 bases and J lost 8 bases. Germline CDR1 reads SGHAT; CDR2 reads FQNNGV.

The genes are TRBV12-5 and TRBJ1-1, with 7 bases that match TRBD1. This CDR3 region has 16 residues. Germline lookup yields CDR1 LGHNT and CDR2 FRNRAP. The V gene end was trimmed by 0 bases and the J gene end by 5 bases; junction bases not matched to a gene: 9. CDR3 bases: TGTGCTAGTGGTTTGGTACTGGGACAGACCGGTACTGAAGCTTTCTTT. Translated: CASGLVLGQTGTEAFF.

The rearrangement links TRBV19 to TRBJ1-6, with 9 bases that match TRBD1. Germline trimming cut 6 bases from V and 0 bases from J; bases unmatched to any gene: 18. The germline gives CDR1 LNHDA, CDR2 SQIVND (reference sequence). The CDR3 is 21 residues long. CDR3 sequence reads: CASRVPPGQGTIFSYNSPLHF. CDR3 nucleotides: TGTGCCAGTAGAGTCCCTCCGGGACAGGGAACAATCTTCTCCTATAATTCACCCCTCCACTTT.

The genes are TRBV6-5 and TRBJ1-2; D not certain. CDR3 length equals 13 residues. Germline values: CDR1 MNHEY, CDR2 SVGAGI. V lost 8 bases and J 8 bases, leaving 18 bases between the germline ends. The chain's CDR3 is CASGIPEIRGYTF. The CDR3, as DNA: TGTGCCAGCGGCATACCGGAGATTCGCGGCTACACCTTC.